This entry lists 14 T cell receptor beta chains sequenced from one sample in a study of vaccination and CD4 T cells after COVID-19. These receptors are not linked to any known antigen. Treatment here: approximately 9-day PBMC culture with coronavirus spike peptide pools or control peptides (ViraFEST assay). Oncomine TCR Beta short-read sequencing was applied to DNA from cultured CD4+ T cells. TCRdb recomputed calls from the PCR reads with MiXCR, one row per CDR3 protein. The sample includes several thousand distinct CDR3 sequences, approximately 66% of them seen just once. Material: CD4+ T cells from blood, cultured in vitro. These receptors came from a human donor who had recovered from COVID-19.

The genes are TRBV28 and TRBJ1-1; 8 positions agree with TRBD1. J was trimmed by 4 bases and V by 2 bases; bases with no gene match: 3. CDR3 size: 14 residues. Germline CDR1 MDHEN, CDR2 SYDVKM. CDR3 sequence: CASSLPGQVTEAFF. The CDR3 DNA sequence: TGTGCCAGCAGTTTACCGGGACAGGTCACTGAAGCTTTCTTT.

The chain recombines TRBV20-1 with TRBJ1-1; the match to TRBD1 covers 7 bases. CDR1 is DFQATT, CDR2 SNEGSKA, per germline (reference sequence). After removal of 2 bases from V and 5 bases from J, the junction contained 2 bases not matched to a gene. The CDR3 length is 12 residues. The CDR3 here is CSARQGETEAFF. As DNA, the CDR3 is TGCAGTGCTAGACAGGGGGAAACTGAAGCTTTCTTT.

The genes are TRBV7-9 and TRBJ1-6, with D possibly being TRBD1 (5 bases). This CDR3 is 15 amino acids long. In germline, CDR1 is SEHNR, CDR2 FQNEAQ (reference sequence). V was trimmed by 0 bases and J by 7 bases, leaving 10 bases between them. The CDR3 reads CASSLAGEGNSPLHF. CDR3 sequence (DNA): TGTGCCAGCAGCTTAGCGGGGGAAGGAAATTCACCCCTCCACTTT.

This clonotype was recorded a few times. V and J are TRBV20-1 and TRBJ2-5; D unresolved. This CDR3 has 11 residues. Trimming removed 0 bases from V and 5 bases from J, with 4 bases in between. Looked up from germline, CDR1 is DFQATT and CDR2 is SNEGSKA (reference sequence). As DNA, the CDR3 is TGCAGTGCTAGAGATTCGGAGACCCAGTACTTC. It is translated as CSARDSETQYF.

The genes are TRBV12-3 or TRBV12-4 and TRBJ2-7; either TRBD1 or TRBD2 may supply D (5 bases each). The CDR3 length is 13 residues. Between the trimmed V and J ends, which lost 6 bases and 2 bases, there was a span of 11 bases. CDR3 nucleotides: TGTGCCAGCAGACGGGACCTACCCTACGAGCAGTACTTC. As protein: CASRRDLPYEQYF.

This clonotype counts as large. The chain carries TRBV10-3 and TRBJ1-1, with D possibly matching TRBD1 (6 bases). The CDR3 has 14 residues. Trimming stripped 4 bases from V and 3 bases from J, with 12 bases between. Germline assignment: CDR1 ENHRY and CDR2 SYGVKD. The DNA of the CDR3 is TGTGCCATCAGTGTGGGGGGCGGGTACACTGAAGCTTTCTTT. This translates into CAISVGGGYTEAFF.

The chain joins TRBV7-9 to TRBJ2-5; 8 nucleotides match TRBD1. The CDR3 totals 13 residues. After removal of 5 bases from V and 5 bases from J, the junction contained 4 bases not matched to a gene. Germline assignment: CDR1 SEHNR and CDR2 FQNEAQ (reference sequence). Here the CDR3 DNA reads TGTGCCAGCAGCGGACAGGGTCTGGAGACCCAGTACTTC. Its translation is CASSGQGLETQYF.

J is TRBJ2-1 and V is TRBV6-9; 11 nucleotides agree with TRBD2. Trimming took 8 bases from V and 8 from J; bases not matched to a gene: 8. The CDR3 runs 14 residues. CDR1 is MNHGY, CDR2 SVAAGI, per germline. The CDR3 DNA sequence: TGTGCCAGCCCCGGGACTAGCGGCCAAGATGAGCAGTTCTTC. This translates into CASPGTSGQDEQFF.

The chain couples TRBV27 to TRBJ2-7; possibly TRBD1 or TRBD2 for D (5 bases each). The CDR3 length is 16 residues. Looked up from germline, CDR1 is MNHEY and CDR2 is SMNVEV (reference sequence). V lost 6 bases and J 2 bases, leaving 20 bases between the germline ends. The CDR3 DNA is TGTGCCAGCAGACTCGGGGCCCGGGACCTAACCTACGAGCAGTACTTC. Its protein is CASRLGARDLTYEQYF.

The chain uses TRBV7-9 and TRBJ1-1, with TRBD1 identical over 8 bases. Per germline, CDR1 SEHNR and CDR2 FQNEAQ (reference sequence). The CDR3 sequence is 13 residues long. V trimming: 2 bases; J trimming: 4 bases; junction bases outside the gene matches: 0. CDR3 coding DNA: TGTGCCAGCAGCTTACAGGGGGCCACTGAAGCTTTCTTT. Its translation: CASSLQGATEAFF.

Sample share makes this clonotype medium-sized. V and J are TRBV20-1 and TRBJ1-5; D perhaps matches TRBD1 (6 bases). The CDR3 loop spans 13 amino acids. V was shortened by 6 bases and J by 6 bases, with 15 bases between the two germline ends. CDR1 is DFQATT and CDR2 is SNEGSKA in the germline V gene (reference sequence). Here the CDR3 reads CSAKRGWSQPQHF. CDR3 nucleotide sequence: TGCAGTGCAAAGAGGGGGTGGAGTCAGCCCCAGCATTTT.

CDR3 sequence reads: CATSSPYGYTF. CDR3 DNA sequence: TGTGCCACCAGTAGCCCGTATGGCTACACCTTC. The J gene is TRBJ1-2, the V gene TRBV24-1; D not certain. Trimming cost V 6 bases and J 5 bases, with 6 bases left between them. This CDR3 comprises 11 residues. From germline, CDR1 is KGHDR and CDR2 SFDVKD.

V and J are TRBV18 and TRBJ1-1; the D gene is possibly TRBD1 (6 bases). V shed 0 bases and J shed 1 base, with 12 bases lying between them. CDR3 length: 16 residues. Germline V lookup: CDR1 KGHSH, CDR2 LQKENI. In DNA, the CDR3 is TGTGCCAGCTCACCACCGAGACCGACAGGGAACACTGAAGCTTTCTTT. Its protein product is CASSPPRPTGNTEAFF.

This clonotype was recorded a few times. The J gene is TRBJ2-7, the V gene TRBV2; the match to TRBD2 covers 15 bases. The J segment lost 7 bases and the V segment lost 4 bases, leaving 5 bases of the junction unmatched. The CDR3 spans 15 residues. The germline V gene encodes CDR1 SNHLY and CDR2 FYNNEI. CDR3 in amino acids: CASSGGLAGGQEQYF. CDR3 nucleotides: TGTGCCAGCAGTGGTGGACTAGCGGGGGGGCAGGAGCAGTACTTC. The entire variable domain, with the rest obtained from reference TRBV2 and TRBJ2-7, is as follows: EPEVTQTPSHQVTQMGQEVILRCVPISNHLYFYWYRQILGQKVEFLVSFYNNEISEKSEIFDDQFSVERPDGSNFTLKIRSTKLEDSAMYFCASSGGLAGGQEQYFGPGTRLTVT.